The source of this T cell receptor (beta chain) is a study of T cell responses to AZD1222 COVID-19 vaccine. About the research overall: Pooled samples include second doses given at about 4 or 12 weeks.

Comment on this clone: The antigen is undetermined.

With 4 bases removed from V and 15 bases from J, the gap between germline ends came to 16 bases. In germline, CDR1 is DFQATT, CDR2 SNEGSKA (reference sequence). CDR3 length equals 11 residues. This table comes from immunoSEQ multiplex PCR, and its TCRdb copy is limited to in-frame clones, with some not included. Of some 130,000 clones listed, about 90% are singletons. Findings of the study overall: In the spike-specific TCR repertoire, nearly half reportedly target unmutated variant regions. None of the repertoires were sampled until the peak T cell response had passed. Spike-specific TCR breadth rose after two AZD1222 doses, and depth rose as well.

This material consisted of peripheral blood, taken on day 0 of AZD1222 vaccination. This receptor was obtained from an adult in good health. The gene calls are TRBV20-1 and TRBJ2-1; D is undetermined. The CDR3 bases are TGCAGTGCTATTCGCATTTCCAATGGGTTCTTC. It translates to CSAIRISNGFF.